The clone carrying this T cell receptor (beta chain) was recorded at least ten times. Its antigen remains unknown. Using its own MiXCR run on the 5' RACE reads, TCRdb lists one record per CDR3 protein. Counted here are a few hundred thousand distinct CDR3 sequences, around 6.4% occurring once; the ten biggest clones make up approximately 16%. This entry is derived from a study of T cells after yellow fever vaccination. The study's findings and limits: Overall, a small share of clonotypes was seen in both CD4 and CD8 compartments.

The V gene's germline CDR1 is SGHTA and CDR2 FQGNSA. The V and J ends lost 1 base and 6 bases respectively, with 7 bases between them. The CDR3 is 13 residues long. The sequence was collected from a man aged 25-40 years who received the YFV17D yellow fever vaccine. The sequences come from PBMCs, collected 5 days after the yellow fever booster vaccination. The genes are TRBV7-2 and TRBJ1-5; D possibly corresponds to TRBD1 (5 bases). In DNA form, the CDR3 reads TGTGCCAGCAGCTTAGTGCAGGGTCAGCCCCAGCATTTT. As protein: CASSLVQGQPQHF.